This TCR beta chain appears in the sequencing data of a study of T cell responses to AZD1222 COVID-19 vaccine. Points from the study as a whole: Baseline serology detected seropositivity in only a handful of AZD1222 recipients.

Data came from immunoSEQ multiplex PCR; TCRdb stores just in-frame clones and leaves some out. The table lists about 87,000 clones, roughly 90% of them singletons. A single count supports this clone. Its specificity is not known. The CDR3 sequence is 19 residues long. Germline CDR1 is MGHRA and CDR2 is YSYEKL. After removal of 5 bases from V and 3 bases from J, the junction contained 13 bases not matched to a gene. The sequence was obtained from an adult in good health. The chain joins TRBV4-1 to TRBJ2-3; 14 bases are shared with TRBD2. The material was peripheral blood, obtained on day 0 of AZD1222 vaccination. CDR3 residues: CASSYRLTGLAGGTDTQYF. The CDR3 region has the DNA TGCGCCAGCAGCTACCGACTCACTGGACTAGCGGGAGGAACAGATACGCAGTATTTT.